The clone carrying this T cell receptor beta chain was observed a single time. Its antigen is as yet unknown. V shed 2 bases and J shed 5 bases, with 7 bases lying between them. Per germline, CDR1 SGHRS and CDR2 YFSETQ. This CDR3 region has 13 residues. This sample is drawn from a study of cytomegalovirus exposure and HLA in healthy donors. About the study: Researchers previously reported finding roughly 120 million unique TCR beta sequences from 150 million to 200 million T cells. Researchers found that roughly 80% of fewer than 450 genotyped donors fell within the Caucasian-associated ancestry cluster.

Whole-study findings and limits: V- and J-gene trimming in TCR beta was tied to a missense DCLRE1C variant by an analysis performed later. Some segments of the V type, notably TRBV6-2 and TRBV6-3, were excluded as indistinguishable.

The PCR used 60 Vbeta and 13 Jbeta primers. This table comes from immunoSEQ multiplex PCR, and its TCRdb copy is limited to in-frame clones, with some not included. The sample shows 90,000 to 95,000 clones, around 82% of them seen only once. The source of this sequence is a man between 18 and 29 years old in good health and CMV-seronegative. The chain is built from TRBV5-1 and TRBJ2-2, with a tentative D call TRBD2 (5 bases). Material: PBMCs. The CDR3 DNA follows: TGCGCCAGCAGCTTCACTAGAACCGGGGAGCTGTTTTTT. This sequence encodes CASSFTRTGELFF.